These T cell receptor beta chains were read from a single sample in a study of blood T cell repertoires in COVID-19. Libraries were prepared by immunoSEQ multiplex PCR; TCRdb keeps only in-frame clonotypes and omits some of them. There are some 70,000 clones in the sample; nearly 90% occur only once, and 3.4% lies in the top ten. Sample: peripheral blood. Every receptor here comes from a woman between 50 and 59 years old with COVID-19, enrolled during active disease. Both conserved end residues are part of each CDR3. The D gene is left open where the match is weak. Not every row has a clone size; where given, it reads once, few, many or a size class.

.	TRBJ1-5	TRBD1	TRBV2	TGTGCCAGCAGGACAGGGTATCAGCCCCAGCATTTT	CASRTGYQPQHF
.	TRBJ2-5	.	TRBV7-2	TGTGCCAGCAGCCCGTACCAGGGGCGGGAGACCCAGTACTTC	CASSPYQGRETQYF
.	TRBJ2-3	TRBD2	TRBV7-2	TGTGCCAGCAGTTTAATAGCGGGAGGGGGCACAGATACGCAGTATTTT	CASSLIAGGGTDTQYF
.	TRBJ1-4	.	TRBV10-3	TGTGCCATCAGTGAGAGACAGGCTGAAAAACTGTTTTTT	CAISERQAEKLFF
.	TRBJ2-1	.	TRBV27	TGTGCCAGCAGTTTATCGTCCGGGACTGCCACCTACAATGAGCAGTTCTTC	CASSLSSGTATYNEQFF
.	TRBJ1-5	TRBD1	TRBV19	TGTGCCAGTAGTGCCCGACAGGGAAGGGATCAGCCCCAGCATTTT	CASSARQGRDQPQHF
.	TRBJ1-3	.	TRBV5-1	TGCGCCAGCAGCCGGGAGGCTGGGGGAGTAACTGGAAACACCATATATTTT	CASSREAGGVTGNTIYF
.	TRBJ2-1	TRBD1	TRBV15	TGTGCCACCAGCGTGGGGACAGACGGCCGGATCTTC	CATSVGTDGRIF
.	TRBJ2-1	TRBD2	TRBV7-9	TGTGCCAGCAGCGCGGGACTAGCGGAATACAATGAGCAGTTCTTC	CASSAGLAEYNEQFF
.	TRBJ2-7	.	TRBV7-2	TGTGCCAGCAGCCCTTCCCGGGGTAGTAGGCACGAGCAGTACTTC	CASSPSRGSRHEQYF
.	TRBJ2-7	TRBD2	TRBV7-8	TGTGCCAGCAGCTTAGTGGGACTAGACCTCTACGAGCAGTACTTC	CASSLVGLDLYEQYF
.	TRBJ2-4	.	TRBV27	TGTGCCAGCAGTTTATCGATCGGGAAAGCGGCCAAAAACATTCAGTACTTC	CASSLSIGKAAKNIQYF
few	TRBJ2-7	.	TRBV27	TGTGCCAGCAGTTTATCGGTTGGCCTCTACGAGCAGTACTTC	CASSLSVGLYEQYF
.	TRBJ2-1	TRBD1	TRBV3-1/TRBV3-2	TGTGCCAGCAGCCAGTGGACAGGGGCATACAATGAGCAGTTCTTC	CASSQWTGAYNEQFF
.	TRBJ1-1	.	TRBV7-3	TGTGCCAGCAGCCTGGGAGGGGAGGGTAGAAATGATCCTTTCTTT	CASSLGGEGRNDPFF
.	TRBJ2-3	TRBD2	TRBV7-3	TGTGCCAGCAGCTTAGGAGTCGGGAGGGAAGATACGCAGTATTTT	CASSLGVGREDTQYF
.	TRBJ2-3	.	TRBV18	TGTGCCAGCTCACCACCCATACAACGCACAGATACGCAGTATTTT	CASSPPIQRTDTQYF
.	TRBJ1-1	.	TRBV20-1	TGCAGTGCTAGTCGAGTCACTGAAGCTTTCTTT	CSASRVTEAFF
.	TRBJ1-2	TRBD1	TRBV6-5	TGTGCCAGCAGTCGGACGACAGGGTACTATGGCTACACCTTC	CASSRTTGYYGYTF
.	TRBJ2-2	TRBD1	TRBV27	TGTGCCAGCAGTTACTACAGGGGGCCGGGCGGGGAGCTGTTTTTT	CASSYYRGPGGELFF
.	TRBJ2-3	TRBD1	TRBV5-1	TGCGCCAGCAGCCGGGACAGGAAACAGACAGATACGCAGTATTTT	CASSRDRKQTDTQYF
.	TRBJ2-1	.	TRBV21-1	TGTGCCAGCAGCAAAAGCATCCCCCTAAACCCTCCGGGACAGGGTCCCTACTACAATGAGCAGTTCTTC	CASSKSIPLNPPGQGPYYNEQFF
.	TRBJ1-2	.	TRBV19	TGTGCCAGTATGGGGGGACCGGAGGGAGGCTACACCTTC	CASMGGPEGGYTF
.	TRBJ2-7	TRBD2	TRBV6-5	TGTGCCAGCAGGGTAGCGGGAGGGTTCTACGAGCAGTACTTC	CASRVAGGFYEQYF
.	TRBJ1-2	.	TRBV9	TGTGCCAGCAGCGTAGCTTTGGGTAGAGGGACATCCGCTGACTATGGCTACACCTTC	CASSVALGRGTSADYGYTF
.	TRBJ1-6	.	TRBV14	TGTGCCAGCAGCCAGGAGCTTTATAATTCACCCCTCCACTTT	CASSQELYNSPLHF
few	TRBJ2-3	TRBD2	TRBV4-3	TGCGCCAGCAGCCAAAGCCCTAGCGGGAGGGCCAGCACAGATACGCAGTATTTT	CASSQSPSGRASTDTQYF
.	TRBJ2-5	TRBD1	TRBV11-1	TGTGCCAGCAGCTCGGACAGGGGGCGAAGGACCCAGTACTTC	CASSSDRGRRTQYF
.	TRBJ2-1	.	TRBV7-9	TGTGCCAGCAGCCTAGAAGCACAGCACAATGAGCAGTTCTTC	CASSLEAQHNEQFF
once	TRBJ1-2	.	TRBV5-1	TGCGCCAGCAGCTTGTCCGATAGGGGCTATGGCTACACCTTC	CASSLSDRGYGYTF
.	TRBJ2-3	TRBD2	TRBV14	TGTGCCAGCAGCTCCGGGAGGACCCGCACAGATACGCAGTATTTT	CASSSGRTRTDTQYF
once	TRBJ2-5	.	TRBV5-6	TGTGCCAGCAGCTTGTCGGGGGACGGAACACAAGAGACCCAGTACTTC	CASSLSGDGTQETQYF
.	TRBJ2-1	.	TRBV3-1/TRBV3-2	TGTGCCAGCAGCCAAGTCGAGGTTGGTGAGCAGTTCTTC	CASSQVEVGEQFF
.	TRBJ1-5	.	TRBV25-1	TGTGCCAGCAGTCTAACAGATAGCAATCAGCCCCAGCATTTT	CASSLTDSNQPQHF
once	TRBJ1-6	TRBD1	TRBV5-6	TGTGCCAGCAGCAACGGACAGGGTGGGTCACCCCTCCACTTT	CASSNGQGGSPLHF
.	TRBJ2-5	TRBD2	TRBV7-2	TGTGCCAGCAGCCCCCCGGTCGGACTAGCGGGGACCGAGTCCCAGTACTTC	CASSPPVGLAGTESQYF
.	TRBJ2-1	TRBD2	TRBV28	TGTGCCAGCAGTTCCGGGACTAGCGGGAGAAATGAGCAGTTCTTC	CASSSGTSGRNEQFF
.	TRBJ2-4	TRBD1	TRBV7-2	TGTGCCAGCAGCCGCGGACAGGTCTACGCCTTC	CASSRGQVYAF
once	TRBJ1-1	.	TRBV12-3/TRBV12-4	TGTGCCACCCTGAGGGATGGGTTCTCTGAAGCTTTCTTT	CATLRDGFSEAFF
.	TRBJ2-5	.	TRBV2	TGTGCCAGCAGGAAACAGCCCCAAGAGACCCAGTACTTC	CASRKQPQETQYF
.	TRBJ1-1	TRBD1	TRBV5-4	TGTGCCAGCAGCCGGCCGGGACAGGGAAGGAACACTGAAGCTTTCTTT	CASSRPGQGRNTEAFF
few	TRBJ2-2	TRBD2	TRBV3-1/TRBV3-2	TGTGCCAGCAGCCAAGATCCAGTAGCGGGGACCAGCACCGGGGAGCTGTTTTTT	CASSQDPVAGTSTGELFF
.	TRBJ2-7	.	TRBV6-4	TGTGCCAGCACTGAAGGGGACGAGCAGTACTTC	CASTEGDEQYF
.	TRBJ2-5	TRBD2	TRBV9	TGTGCCAGCAGCGTTAGCGGGAGCTATCAAGAGACCCAGTACTTC	CASSVSGSYQETQYF
.	TRBJ1-5	TRBD1	TRBV28	TGTGCCAGCAGGAGCCGGGACAGTGACAATCAGCCCCAGCATTTT	CASRSRDSDNQPQHF
.	TRBJ2-7	.	TRBV19	TGTGCCAGTAGTAAAAACCGCCGGGACAACTCCTACGAGCAGTACTTC	CASSKNRRDNSYEQYF
.	TRBJ2-3	TRBD1	TRBV5-4	TGTGCCAGCAGATCCGGGGACAGGGCTGGCACAGATACGCAGTATTTT	CASRSGDRAGTDTQYF
.	TRBJ2-5	.	TRBV7-8	TGTGCCAGCAGCTTAGCCATGCCCGGAGAAGAGACCCAGTACTTC	CASSLAMPGEETQYF
.	TRBJ2-1	.	TRBV19	TGTGCCAGTAGTATACTCTACAATGAGCAGTTCTTC	CASSILYNEQFF
.	TRBJ1-5	.	TRBV30	TGTGCCTGGAGTGTTGGACAGTATAGCAATCAGCCCCAGCATTTT	CAWSVGQYSNQPQHF